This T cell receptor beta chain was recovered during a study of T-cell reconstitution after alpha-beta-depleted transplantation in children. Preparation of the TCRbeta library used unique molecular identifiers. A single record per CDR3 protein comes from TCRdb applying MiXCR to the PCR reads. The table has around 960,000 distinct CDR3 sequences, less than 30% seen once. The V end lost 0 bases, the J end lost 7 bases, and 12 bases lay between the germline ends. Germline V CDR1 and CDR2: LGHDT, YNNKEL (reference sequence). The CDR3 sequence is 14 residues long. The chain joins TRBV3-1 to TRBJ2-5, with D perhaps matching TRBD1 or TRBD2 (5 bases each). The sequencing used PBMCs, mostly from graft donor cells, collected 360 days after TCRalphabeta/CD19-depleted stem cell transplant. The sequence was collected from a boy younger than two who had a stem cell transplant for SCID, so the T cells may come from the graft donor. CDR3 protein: CASSQEAREWTQYF. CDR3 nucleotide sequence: TGTGCCAGCAGCCAAGAGGCCAGGGAGTGGACCCAGTACTTC.